This T cell receptor beta chain is from a study of T cells expressing NK-cell markers. The wider study: Beta-chain profiling covered CD3+CD56+NKG2C+, CD3+CD56+NKG2C- and CD3+CD56-NKG2C+ sorted subsets. With respect to HCMV, most of the eight sequenced donors were seropositive, and one was seronegative. Points from the study as a whole: The leading position in the CD3+CD56-NKG2C+ fraction of a few donors also went to these clonotypes.

Turning to this clonotype: Its cognate antigen is unknown.

For each CDR3 protein, TCRdb gives one entry from its re-call of the 5' RACE reads, without DNA. Its table lists 350,000 to 450,000 distinct CDR3 sequences. Specimen: blood T cells: a sorted CD56 or NKG2C T cell subset, CD4+ or CD8+ T cells, or bulk PBMC T cells (not recorded which). The TCR sequence derives from a man aged 18-69 years in good health.

CDR3 residues: CASSQRDRAINYGYTF. V gene TRBV28 combines with J gene TRBJ1-2; TCRdb's assignment of TRBD1 cannot be checked, as there is no DNA. Germline V CDR1 and CDR2: MDHEN, SYDVKM. The CDR3 sequence is 16 residues long.